The sample holds a few counts of the clone carrying this TCR beta chain. Its target is not known. The data were obtained in a study of T-cell memory formation after mild COVID-19. Study observations and caveats: Memory sampled before infection contained some responding clones, suggesting cross-reactive memory joined. Researchers could not confirm that second-wave clones peaking on day 37 targeted SARS-CoV-2.

TCRdb reanalysed the 5' RACE reads using MiXCR and keeps one entry per CDR3 protein. This table holds approximately 260,000 distinct CDR3 sequences, around 16% found once. V lost 3 bases and J 1 base, leaving 7 bases between the germline ends. The CDR3 extends over 14 amino acids. V and J are TRBV12-3 or TRBV12-4 and TRBJ1-3, with unresolved D. This receptor was identified in a man aged 18 to 29 who had mild COVID-19 (a few samples of this study predate the infection). Cell type and time point are not known. Specimen: PBMCs or a T cell subset sorted from them (not recorded which). The CDR3 spells CASSFSGSGNTIYF. The CDR3 DNA reads as TGTGCCAGCAGTTTTTCGGGGTCTGGAAACACCATATATTTT.